A selection of T cell receptor beta chains follows, all from one sample in a study of memory CD4+ T cells and cytomegalovirus serostatus. Clones were sequenced by immunoSEQ multiplex PCR, and TCRdb holds only the in-frame ones, with some missing. In the table there are more than 45,000 clones, 78% of which are singletons. Sequenced: memory CD4+ T cells from blood. The receptor set was obtained from an adult in good health and CMV-seronegative. Both conserved end residues are part of each CDR3.

TRBJ1-4 | TRBV27 | CASSFQGVGEKLFF
TRBJ2-7 | TRBV30 | CAWSVGGTVSYEQYF
TRBJ2-3 | TRBV27 | CASSLGRQAEATDTQYF
TRBJ1-5 | TRBV28 | CASSLTGQLSNQPQHF
TRBJ2-7 | TRBV4-1 | CASSHARPGTGGSYEQYF
TRBJ2-3 | TRBV19 | CASSLPGLATDTQYF
TRBJ1-1 | TRBV2 | CASSELASGTEAFF
TRBJ1-2 | TRBV6-1 | CASSVEAMGYGYTF
TRBJ2-2 | TRBV2 | CASSELARQGAGELFF
TRBJ1-1 | TRBV30 | CAWSVNTEAFF